The source of this T cell receptor (beta chain) is a study of long-term antiretroviral therapy in people with HIV. General observations from the study: Regardless of time point, clones expanded before ART dominated the repertoire. Subsequent to ART, diversity was augmented yet persisted below that of transplant donor controls.

Regarding this clone: Its antigen is not identified.

CDR1 SGHDT and CDR2 YYEEEE come from the germline V gene. V shed 2 bases, J shed 4 bases, and the junction held 5 bases outside the gene matches. The CDR3 is 16 amino acids. Every participant gave one or more pre-ART and two or more post-ART PBMC samples. They ran version v3.0 of the immunoSEQ assay at survey level. Sequencing was directed toward 40,000-50,000 T-cell genomes in each sample. The method was immunoSEQ multiplex PCR; TCRdb's version includes in-frame clones alone and lacks a portion of them. This table has 25,000 or so clones, approximately 90% appearing once. The material sequenced was unsorted PBMCs, taken 0.5 years after starting antiretroviral therapy. The origin of this receptor is a woman in her late teens or twenties with HIV. The J gene is TRBJ2-3, the V gene TRBV5-6; TRBD1 matches at 12 bases. The DNA of the CDR3 is TGTGCCAGCAGCTTCCGGGACAGGGGGCTCGCAGATACGCAGTATTTT. It codes for CASSFRDRGLADTQYF.